This T cell receptor beta chain is from a study of blood T cell repertoires in COVID-19 (dated by TCRdb to about 2020). Regarding the complete study: The collaborator samples originated in the United States, Italy and Spain and spanned the acute and convalescent phases of COVID-19. The material from the prospective study consisted of cDNA or gDNA derived from T cells, B-cell-depleted T cells, or PBMCs. Subjects who had been exposed to COVID-19, were actively infected with it, or had recovered from it provided the deeply sampled blood TCRbeta repertoires that made up the dataset. A freely available public database, intended as a resource for researchers studying the immune response to SARS-CoV-2, is where the repertoires were released. Samples were obtained from the ongoing ImmuneRACE study (first 160 participants) and from approximately 1,200 subjects provided by 6 global collaborators. A de-identified subject ID, COVID-19 status, age in years and sex were almost always included in the sample metadata. Where available, HLA class I and class II types were taken from metadata supplied by the sample provider and were not determined by assay-based typing.

In this sample, this clone turned up a few times. There is no known antigen for this receptor. The record has no base qualities; no much larger clone is one base away. Participants in the prospective study were enrolled through a virtual design, were aged about 18 to 100 years, and lived in 24 United States geographic areas. Cohort assignment in the prospective study relied on participant-reported clinical history from a screening survey and a study questionnaire. ImmuneRACE Cohort 3 recovered participants were defined by two consecutive negative NP/OP PCR tests, healthcare professional clearance, or symptom resolution. In the prospective study, mobile phlebotomists collected whole blood, serum and a nasopharyngeal or oropharyngeal swab from each participant. Additional blood draws and questionnaires over a roughly two-month period could optionally be provided by prospective study participants. Before DNA extraction, blood samples from the prospective study were shipped at room temperature or frozen.

The immunoSEQ Assay, a bias-controlled multiplex PCR, was used to amplify TCRbeta CDR3 regions from genomic DNA. The original methods were these. The number of nucleated cells in each sample was estimated by amplification of reference gene primers within the assay. To quantify the absolute abundance of each unique TCRbeta CDR3 rearrangement, sequence reads were collapsed and filtered. For each sample, productive Simpson clonality was calculated as the square root of Simpson's diversity index over productive rearrangements. What TCRdb holds here is the immuneACCESS table cut down to in-frame rearrangements. Part of the clones is not present; checked against another copy, under half of the missing clones reflect an unresolved V gene, and the others are unexplained. V, J and clone size are those of that table, while D and trimming were read from the DNA. For this sample there are roughly 140,000 clones; around four fifths appear just once. More than 5% of the sample is held by the ten biggest clonotypes.

On the study overall, not on this receptor specifically: The quantity of clinical and demographic metadata differed by source and by participant and was supplied without curation.

The clonotype was recovered from a woman aged 40 to 49 who had recovered from COVID-19. Sequencing was done on a sample of PBMCs or T cells enriched from blood (not recorded which).

Here the CDR3 is given as CASSSYGQGAYNEQFF. The DNA reads TGTGCCAGCTCATCCTATGGACAGGGAGCTTACAATGAGCAGTTCTTC. The V and J genes are TRBV19 and TRBJ2-1; 8 junctional bases match TRBD1. V loses 9 bases at its end and J loses 4 bases; junction bases beyond the gene matches: 14. The CDR3 runs 16 residues from the cysteine to the phenylalanine. Only the CDR3 region is kept as DNA, spanning 48 bases read in frame from base 1. The germline V gene (reference sequence) provides CDR1 LNHDA and CDR2 SQIVND.